The 22 T cell receptor beta chains in this list originate from one sample, sequenced in a study of CD8+CD57+ T cells in acquired aplastic anemia. Genomic DNA constituted the template upon which TCR beta VDJ and CDR3 profiling was performed. In TCRdb, the reads were re-called with MiXCR into one record per CDR3 protein. Of around 80,000 distinct CDR3 sequences in the sample, around 70% were seen once. Only patients with CD8+CD57+ cell expansion on flow cytometry were chosen for sequencing. Sequenced: sorted CD4+, CD8+, or CD8+CD57+ T cells (not recorded which) from PBMCs. The receptors stem from a human donor with aplastic anemia.

This clonotype came up a few times. This chain links TRBV11-3 with TRBJ2-3; D call uncertain. There are 14 residues in the CDR3. Germline V CDR1 and CDR2: SGHNT, YENEEA. V lost 2 bases and J 1 base, leaving 7 bases between the germline ends. CDR3 sequence reads: CASSLSAGTDTQYF. As DNA, the CDR3 is TGTGCCAGCAGCTTATCGGCGGGCACAGATACGCAGTATTTT.

This clonotype was detected only a few times. The chain carries TRBV10-3 and TRBJ2-7; 8 positions agree with TRBD1. The CDR3 sequence is 15 residues long. Unmatched junction bases numbered 9, after V lost 6 bases and J lost 2 bases. In germline, CDR1 is ENHRY, CDR2 SYGVKD. CDR3 sequence reads: CAISENGQGTYEQYF. The CDR3 DNA sequence: TGTGCCATCAGCGAAAACGGACAGGGAACCTACGAGCAGTACTTC.

The chain employs TRBV10-3 and TRBJ2-1; TRBD1 aligns across 10 bases. The V and J ends lost 7 bases and 3 bases, in that order; junction bases with no gene match: 9. Per the germline V gene, CDR1 is ENHRY and CDR2 is SYGVKD. This CDR3 comprises 16 residues. In DNA, the CDR3 is TGTGCCATCACGTTGGCGGGGGACAGGGGCTACAATGAGCAGTTCTTC. It encodes CAITLAGDRGYNEQFF.

As regards this clonotype: At one end, the junction sequence differs from germline, possibly due to a read error. CDR3 residues: CASTKNRLYGFTF. The CDR3 DNA reads as TGTGCCAGCACGAAGAACAGGCTATATGGCTTCACCTTC. V and J are TRBV27 and TRBJ1-2; a weak D match, TRBD1 (5 bases). Germline V gene data show CDR1 as MNHEY and CDR2 as SMNVEV (reference sequence). The CDR3 totals 13 residues.

The chain links TRBV9 to TRBJ2-3; D gene uncertain. The CDR3 length is 15 residues. CDR1 and CDR2 from the germline V gene are SGDLS and YYNGEE. V dropped 0 bases and J dropped 0 bases, with 8 bases sitting between them. The CDR3 DNA follows: TGTGCCAGCAGCGTAGACGGCTCCAGCACAGATACGCAGTATTTT. Translating gives CASSVDGSSTDTQYF.

This clonotype was recorded at least ten times. The genes are TRBV20-1 and TRBJ2-3; D unclear. The CDR3 has 15 residues. Trimming took 2 bases from V and 2 from J, leaving 14 bases between them. Germline-derived CDR1 and CDR2 are DFQATT and SNEGSKA (reference sequence). In nucleotides, the CDR3 is TGCAGTGCTAGAAAAGAATGGGCCCTCACAGATACGCAGTATTTT. Its translation: CSARKEWALTDTQYF.

In its sample, this clonotype was seen a few times. The rearrangement links TRBV19 to TRBJ2-1; D gene unclear. CDR1 LNHDA and CDR2 SQIVND come from the germline V gene (reference sequence). The V and J ends lost 0 bases and 9 bases respectively, with 3 bases between them. The CDR3 contains 11 residues. The CDR3 DNA reads as TGTGCCAGTAGTATAGAGGGTGAGCAGTTCTTC. This encodes CASSIEGEQFF.

The gene calls are TRBV6-1 and TRBJ1-1; 7 bases are a match to TRBD1. Per germline, CDR1 MNHNS and CDR2 SASEGT. V shed 8 bases, J shed 2 bases, and the junction held 2 bases outside the gene matches. The CDR3 length is 12 residues. In DNA, the CDR3 is TGTGCCAGCCGGGACAGCAACACTGAAGCTTTCTTT. Encoded protein: CASRDSNTEAFF.

The chain is built from TRBV2 and TRBJ2-7; D not resolved. The V and J ends lost 6 bases and 5 bases respectively, with 8 bases between them. This CDR3 spans 11 amino acids. The germline gives CDR1 SNHLY, CDR2 FYNNEI. The CDR3 sequence is CASRGIHEQYF. CDR3 nucleotides: TGTGCCAGCAGGGGGATCCACGAGCAGTACTTC.

V is TRBV20-1 and J is TRBJ2-1, with a weak D call TRBD2 (6 bases). The germline gives CDR1 DFQATT, CDR2 SNEGSKA (reference sequence). V was cut by 2 bases and J by 5 bases, with 10 bases left in between. The CDR3 runs to 13 residues. For the CDR3, the DNA is TGCAGTGCTAGAAAGCCTAGCGACAATGAGCAGTTCTTC. The encoded protein is CSARKPSDNEQFF.

The CDR3 is CATGDGYNSPLHF. The CDR3 DNA reads as TGTGCCACGGGAGACGGGTATAATTCACCCCTCCACTTT. The chain uses TRBV9 and TRBJ1-6; D uncertain. The CDR3 is 13 amino acids. Germline V lookup: CDR1 SGDLS, CDR2 YYNGEE. V was pared by 9 bases and J by 4 bases, with 11 bases between.

This chain links TRBV15 with TRBJ2-3; possibly TRBD1 for D (5 bases). Trimming cost V 0 bases and J 2 bases, with 9 bases left between them. CDR1 is LNHNV and CDR2 is YYDKDF in the germline V gene (reference sequence). CDR3 size: 15 residues. CDR3 coding DNA: TGTGCCACCAGCAGAGATAGGGGCTTCACAGATACGCAGTATTTT. This translates into CATSRDRGFTDTQYF.

CDR3 sequence reads: CASSDPGTGSYGYTF. The DNA for the CDR3 is TGCGCCAGCAGTGACCCCGGGACAGGGAGCTATGGCTACACCTTC. The V call is TRBV10-2, the J call TRBJ1-2; 9 positions agree with TRBD1. The V gene's germline CDR1 is WSHSY and CDR2 SAAADI. The ends lost 3 bases at V and 4 bases at J; junction bases unmatched: 6. The CDR3 is 15 residues long.

This chain links TRBV20-1 with TRBJ2-3; D not certain. The CDR3 runs 12 residues. V shed 2 bases and J shed 4 bases, with 7 bases lying between them. Per the germline V gene, CDR1 is DFQATT and CDR2 is SNEGSKA (reference sequence). CDR3 sequence reads: CSARQIADTQYF. The CDR3 DNA reads as TGCAGTGCTAGACAGATCGCAGATACGCAGTATTTT.

The chain uses TRBV4-1 and TRBJ2-7; 7 positions match TRBD1. CDR1 and CDR2 (germline): MGHRA, YSYEKL. Losses at the gene ends were 0 bases for V and 3 bases for J; bases not matched to a gene: 2. This CDR3 contains 14 residues. The CDR3 sequence: CASSQDRDSYEQYF. For the CDR3, the DNA is TGCGCCAGCAGCCAAGATCGGGACAGCTACGAGCAGTACTTC.

The CDR3 DNA reads TGTGCCAGCAGCTTGTTAACTAACTATGGCTACACCTTC. Its translation is CASSLLTNYGYTF. The chain combines TRBV5-4 with TRBJ1-2; no clear D gene. The germline V gene has CDR1 SGHNT and CDR2 YYREEE (reference sequence). V lost 1 base and J 0 bases, leaving 4 bases between the germline ends. The CDR3 has 13 amino acids.

The chain is built from TRBV4-1 and TRBJ1-2, with a possible D match to TRBD1 (5 bases). Germline assignment: CDR1 MGHRA and CDR2 YSYEKL. The CDR3 spans 14 residues. V was pared by 1 base and J by 4 bases, with 10 bases between. CDR3 coding DNA: TGCGCCAGCAGCCAAGTGGGGGAAGGCTATGGCTACACCTTC. This codes for CASSQVGEGYGYTF.

This clonotype occurred a few times. The chain couples TRBV20-1 to TRBJ1-2; D is uncertain. The germline gives CDR1 DFQATT, CDR2 SNEGSKA (reference sequence). CDR3 size: 11 residues. V was trimmed by 3 bases and J by 4 bases, leaving 6 bases between them. The CDR3 coding sequence is TGCAGTGCTAGTTTGGTCTATGGCTACACCTTC. Protein sequence: CSASLVYGYTF.

The chain links TRBV24-1 to TRBJ1-5; TRBD1 matches at 10 bases. V lost 5 bases and J lost 4; bases outside the gene matches: 4. Germline V gene data show CDR1 as KGHDR and CDR2 as SFDVKD. The CDR3 is 15 amino acids. DNA for the CDR3: TGTGCCACCAGTGCCCAGGGACAGGGGAATCAGCCCCAGCATTTT. The encoded protein is CATSAQGQGNQPQHF.

The chain employs TRBV27 and TRBJ2-5; D perhaps matches TRBD1 (6 bases). CDR1 and CDR2 (germline): MNHEY, SMNVEV (reference sequence). Deletions cut 4 bases from V and 5 bases from J, with 17 bases between. This CDR3 is built from 15 residues. In DNA, the CDR3 is TGTGCCAGCAGTTCAAGACAGGCCACGTGGGAGACCCAGTACTTC. Protein product: CASSSRQATWETQYF.

This clonotype was recorded only once. The rearrangement joins TRBV13 to TRBJ1-6; D gene uncertain. The V gene lost 1 base and the J gene lost 7 bases, with 5 bases spanning the gap. CDR1 and CDR2 (germline): PRHDT, FYEKMQ (reference sequence). The CDR3 covers 13 residues. Here the CDR3 DNA reads TGTGCCAGCAGCTTAGTCGGCAATTCACCCCTCCACTTT. It yields the protein CASSLVGNSPLHF.

The V gene is TRBV7-9, the J gene TRBJ2-3; 10 bases are a match to TRBD1. The CDR3 extends over 14 amino acids. Germline CDR1 is SEHNR and CDR2 is FQNEAQ (reference sequence). J gave up 5 bases and V 6 bases, and 5 bases lay outside the gene matches. The DNA of the CDR3 is TGTGCCAGCAGTTGGGACAGGGGTGAAGATACGCAGTATTTT. This translates into CASSWDRGEDTQYF.